This T cell receptor beta chain was recovered during a study of CD8 T cells in Susac syndrome. Findings of the study overall: Total CD8+ and CD8+ TEMRA repertoires contained sixteen and five Susac-specific public clones, respectively.

This CDR3 contains 15 residues. Trimming stripped 5 bases from V and 2 bases from J, with 13 bases between. CDR1 and CDR2 (germline): SGHVS, FNYEAQ. An input of roughly 0.5 to 1 ug of RNA was subjected to reverse transcription using random hexamers. Coverage of TCR beta CDR3 amplification by immunoSEQ multiplex PCR extended to 54 Vbeta and 13 Jbeta. TCRdb recomputed calls from the immunoSEQ multiplex PCR reads with MiXCR, one row per CDR3 protein. The sample records some 130,000 distinct CDR3 sequences, over 90% being singletons. TCR beta from blood CD8+ and CD4+ T cells was sequenced. As for this clonotype: Antigen unknown.

The V and J genes are TRBV7-6 and TRBJ2-1; D possibly corresponds to TRBD1 (5 bases). The sample taken for sequencing was CD8+ T cells from PBMCs. The TCR was taken from a human donor with Susac syndrome. The CDR3 DNA is TGTGCCAGCAGCCCTGGTGACAGCGCCTACAATGAGCAGTTCTTC. Protein product: CASSPGDSAYNEQFF.